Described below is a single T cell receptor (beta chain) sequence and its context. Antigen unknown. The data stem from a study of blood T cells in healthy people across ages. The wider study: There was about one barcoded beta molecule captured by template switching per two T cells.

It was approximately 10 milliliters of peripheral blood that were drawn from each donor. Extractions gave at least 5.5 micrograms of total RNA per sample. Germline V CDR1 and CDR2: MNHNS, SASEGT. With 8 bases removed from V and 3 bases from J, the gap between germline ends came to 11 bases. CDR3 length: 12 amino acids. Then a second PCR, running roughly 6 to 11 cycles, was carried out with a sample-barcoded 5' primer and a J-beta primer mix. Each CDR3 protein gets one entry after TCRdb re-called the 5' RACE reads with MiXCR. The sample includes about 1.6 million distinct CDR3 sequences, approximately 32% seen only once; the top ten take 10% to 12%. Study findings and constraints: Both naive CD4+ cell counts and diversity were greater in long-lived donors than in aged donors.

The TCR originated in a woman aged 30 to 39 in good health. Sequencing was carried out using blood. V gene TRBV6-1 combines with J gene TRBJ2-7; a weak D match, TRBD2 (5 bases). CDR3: CASGYGDYEQYF. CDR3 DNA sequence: TGTGCCAGCGGGTACGGGGACTACGAGCAGTACTTC.